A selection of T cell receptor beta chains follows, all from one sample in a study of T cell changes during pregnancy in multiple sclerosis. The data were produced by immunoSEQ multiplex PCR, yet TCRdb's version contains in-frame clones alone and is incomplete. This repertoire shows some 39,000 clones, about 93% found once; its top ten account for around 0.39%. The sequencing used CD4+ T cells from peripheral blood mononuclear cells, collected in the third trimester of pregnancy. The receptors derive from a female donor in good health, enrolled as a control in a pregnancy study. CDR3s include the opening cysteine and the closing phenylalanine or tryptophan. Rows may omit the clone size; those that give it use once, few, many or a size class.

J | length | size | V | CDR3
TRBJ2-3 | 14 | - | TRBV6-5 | CATLSGRSGDTQYF
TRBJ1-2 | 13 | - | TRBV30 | CAWSDLGLDGYTF
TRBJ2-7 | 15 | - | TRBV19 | CASSLKTGTNYEQYF
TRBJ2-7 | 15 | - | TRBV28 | CASIPSPGQGYEQYF
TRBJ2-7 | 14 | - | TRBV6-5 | CASSYGRGSYEQYF
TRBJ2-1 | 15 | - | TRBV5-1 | CASSLEQNSYNEQFF
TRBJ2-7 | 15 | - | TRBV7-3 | CASSLSTGSSYEQYF
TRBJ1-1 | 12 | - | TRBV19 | CASSPGRVKAFF
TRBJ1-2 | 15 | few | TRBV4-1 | CASSLGGGTGSGYTF
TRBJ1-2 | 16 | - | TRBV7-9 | CASSLTGQGPNYGYTF
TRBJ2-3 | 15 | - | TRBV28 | CASKGGSTSTDTQYF
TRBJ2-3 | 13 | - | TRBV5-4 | CASTRTGTDTQYF
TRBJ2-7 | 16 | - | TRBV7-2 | CASSLGLSGSSYEQYF
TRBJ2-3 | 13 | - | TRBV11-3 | CASSLGETDTQYF
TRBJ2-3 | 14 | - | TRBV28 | CASSFQRVSDTQYF
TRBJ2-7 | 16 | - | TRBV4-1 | CASSQNRGSYSYEQYF